The TCR beta chain under discussion was sequenced for a study of blood T cells in healthy people across ages. Trimming removed 3 bases from V and 1 base from J, with 10 bases in between. CDR3 length: 15 residues. From germline, CDR1 is SGHTA and CDR2 FQGTGA. This clonotype was detected ten times or more. Antigen specificity is unknown. Broader study findings: Naive CD4+ cells and diversity were both higher in long-lived donors than in aged donors.

Then a second PCR, running about 6 to 12 cycles, was carried out with a sample-barcoded 5' primer and a J-beta primer mix. TCRdb ran MiXCR on the 5' RACE reads and lists one entry per CDR3 protein. The sample lists some 670,000 distinct CDR3 sequences; 45% to 60% were seen once. The clonotype comes from a woman older than 75 in good health. The sequenced sample consisted of blood. The rearrangement joins TRBV7-3 to TRBJ2-1; D gene ambiguous. In DNA form, the CDR3 reads TGTGCCAGCAGCTTCCCAACTAATTCCTACAATGAGCAGTTCTTC. It specifies CASSFPTNSYNEQFF.